This paragraph covers one T cell receptor (beta chain) sequence. Its antigen remains unknown. A much larger clone lies one base from this, so it may be a read error. CDR3 length equals 12 residues. Germline CDR1 LGHDT, CDR2 YNNKEL (reference sequence). This sample is part of a study of CD8+CD57+ T cells in acquired aplastic anemia. Across the whole study: Across the sorted CD4+ and CD8+ cells, DNA amounts averaged 3.2 ug.

Study results and limitations: Between patients and controls, CD8+ Simpson's diversity did not vary significantly. Overlap between patients and controls comprised roughly 30 CD8+ CDR3 sequences.

CDR3 and TCR beta VDJ profiling relied on genomic DNA as the template. Via MiXCR, TCRdb re-called the reads, giving one row per CDR3 protein. The repertoire holds 100,000 to 150,000 distinct CDR3 sequences, with 40% to 60% as singletons. The TCR originated in a human donor in good health, serving as a control. Sequencing was carried out using sorted CD4+, CD8+, or CD8+CD57+ T cells (not recorded which) from PBMCs. This chain joins TRBV3-1 and TRBJ2-2; no reliable D call. This CDR3 is CAGSRLPGELFF. CDR3 coding DNA: TGTGCCGGCAGCCGGCTCCCCGGGGAGCTGTTTTTT.